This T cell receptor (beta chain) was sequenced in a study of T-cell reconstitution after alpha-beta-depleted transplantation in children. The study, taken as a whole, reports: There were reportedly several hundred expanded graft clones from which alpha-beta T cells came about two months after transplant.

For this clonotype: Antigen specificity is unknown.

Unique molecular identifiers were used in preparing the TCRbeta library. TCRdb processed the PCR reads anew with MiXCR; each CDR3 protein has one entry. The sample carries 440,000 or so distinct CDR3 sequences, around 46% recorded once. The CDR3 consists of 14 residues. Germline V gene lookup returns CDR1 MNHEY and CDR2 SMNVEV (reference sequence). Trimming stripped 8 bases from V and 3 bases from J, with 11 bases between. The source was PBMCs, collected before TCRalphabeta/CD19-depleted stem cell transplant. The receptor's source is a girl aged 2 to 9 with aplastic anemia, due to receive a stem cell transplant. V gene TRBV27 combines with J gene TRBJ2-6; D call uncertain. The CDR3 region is CASGVSIGANVLTF. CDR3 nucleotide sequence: TGTGCCAGCGGGGTTTCCATTGGGGCCAACGTCCTGACTTTC.